Shown below are 17 T cell receptor beta chains from a single sample sequenced in a study of blood T cell repertoires in COVID-19. The assay was immunoSEQ multiplex PCR, and TCRdb's table has in-frame clones only and misses some. This table has roughly 200,000 clones, around four fifths appearing once. Sequencing input: peripheral blood. The receptor set was obtained from a man between 40 and 49 years old with active or convalescent COVID-19.

This rearrangement joins TRBV19 to TRBJ2-2; 7 positions match TRBD2. J gave up 5 bases and V 5 bases, and 11 bases lay outside the gene matches. The germline CDR1 and CDR2 sequences are LNHDA and SQIVND (reference sequence). This CDR3 comprises 16 residues. The CDR3 here is CASSPWGGRSTGELFF. CDR3 bases: TGTGCCAGTAGTCCCTGGGGCGGGAGAAGTACCGGGGAGCTGTTTTTT.

V and J are TRBV28 and TRBJ1-2; TRBD1 matches 7 bases. Germline CDR1 is MDHEN and CDR2 is SYDVKM. This CDR3 comprises 12 residues. Germline trimming cut 6 bases from V and 6 bases from J; bases unmatched to any gene: 4. The CDR3 spells CASRQGRDGYTF. The CDR3 bases are TGTGCCAGCAGACAGGGGAGAGATGGCTACACCTTC.

This rearrangement joins TRBV12-5 to TRBJ2-3; D is undetermined. CDR1 is LGHNT, CDR2 FRNRAP, per germline. The CDR3 contains 14 residues. The germline V and J ends were trimmed by 2 bases and 8 bases, with 14 bases remaining between them. CDR3 protein: CASGLSPAAGTQYF. The CDR3 nucleotides read TGTGCTAGTGGTTTGTCCCCCGCGGCCGGTACGCAGTATTTT.

The gene calls are TRBV30 and TRBJ2-7; TRBD1 agrees at 10 bases. Trimming cost V 3 bases and J 4 bases; bases outside gene matches: 6. The CDR3 totals 14 residues. CDR1 and CDR2 (germline): GTSNPN, SVGIG (reference sequence). CDR3 sequence (DNA): TGTGCCTGGAGGCACCGGGACAGGGGTTACGAGCAGTACTTC. It translates to CAWRHRDRGYEQYF.

This clone turned up a few times. The V gene is TRBV27, the J gene TRBJ1-1; D is perhaps TRBD1 (6 bases). V was clipped by 8 bases and J by 3 bases, with 16 bases between them. The CDR3 sequence is 14 residues long. CDR1 and CDR2 (germline): MNHEY, SMNVEV (reference sequence). CDR3 nucleotide sequence: TGTGCCAGCCATCAGTACAGGGACGACACTGAAGCTTTCTTT. This codes for CASHQYRDDTEAFF.

This clone has only a few counts. This rearrangement joins TRBV27 to TRBJ1-4, with TRBD1 as a possible D gene (5 bases). The V gene lost 3 bases and the J gene lost 8 bases, with 16 bases spanning the gap. The germline V gene has CDR1 MNHEY and CDR2 SMNVEV (reference sequence). The CDR3 contains 15 residues. This CDR3 is CASSFSRGGGEKLFF. CDR3 DNA: TGTGCCAGCAGTTTTTCTCGGGGGGGAGGCGAAAAACTGTTTTTT. Supplemented by reference TRBV27 and TRBJ1-4, the full variable domain reads EAQVTQNPRYLITVTGKKLTVTCSQNMNHEYMSWYRQDPGLGLRQIYYSMNVEVTDKGDVPEGYKVSRKEKRNFPLILESPSPNQTSLYFCASSFSRGGGEKLFFGSGTQLSVL.

This clone was observed a single time. The CDR3 here is CASRGQDPSAFF. The CDR3 nucleotides read TGTGCCAGCAGAGGACAGGATCCTTCGGCTTTCTTT. The chain recombines TRBV6-5 with TRBJ1-1; 7 positions match TRBD1. Per the germline V gene, CDR1 is MNHEY and CDR2 is SVGAGI. V dropped 6 bases and J dropped 11; count of bases not matched to a gene: 9. The CDR3 is 12 amino acids.

The chain joins TRBV5-5 to TRBJ2-6; maybe TRBD2 (6 bases). Trimming cost V 0 bases and J 2 bases, with 18 bases left between them. Looked up from germline, CDR1 is SGHKS and CDR2 is YYEKEE (reference sequence). This CDR3 region has 19 residues. CDR3 amino acids: CASSLEILGEVTGANVLTF. Written as DNA, the CDR3 is TGTGCCAGCAGCTTGGAGATTTTGGGGGAGGTCACTGGGGCCAACGTCCTGACTTTC.

The V call is TRBV24-1, the J call TRBJ2-7, with a possible D match to TRBD2 (5 bases). Germline lookup yields CDR1 KGHDR and CDR2 SFDVKD. The V end lost 2 bases, the J end lost 0 bases, and 10 bases lay between the germline ends. The CDR3 contains 15 residues. The CDR3 sequence is CATSDSGRGSYEQYF. The CDR3 DNA is TGTGCCACCAGTGATTCCGGACGGGGCTCCTACGAGCAGTACTTC.

The V gene is TRBV30, the J gene TRBJ1-5; TRBD1 agrees at 12 bases. The ends lost 2 bases at V and 5 bases at J; junction bases unmatched: 4. The germline CDR1 and CDR2 sequences are GTSNPN and SVGIG (reference sequence). This CDR3 spans 15 amino acids. The CDR3 reads CAWSPGTGGDQPQHF. CDR3 DNA sequence: TGTGCCTGGAGTCCCGGGACAGGGGGCGATCAGCCCCAGCATTTT.

The CDR3 region is CASSPPTLNTEAFF. Written as DNA, the CDR3 is TGTGCCAGCTCACCACCGACACTGAACACTGAAGCTTTCTTT. The chain joins TRBV18 to TRBJ1-1; no clear D gene. V shed 0 bases and J shed 0 bases, with 5 bases lying between them. The CDR3 is 14 amino acids. Germline CDR1 reads KGHSH; CDR2 reads LQKENI.

The CDR3 sequence: CASSQELGRNYNEQFF. The DNA of the CDR3 is TGTGCCAGCAGCCAAGAACTGGGCCGGAACTACAATGAGCAGTTCTTC. The rearrangement uses TRBV14 and TRBJ2-1; D is ambiguous. The CDR3 runs 16 residues. Trimming left V 0 bases short and J 3 bases short, with 12 bases between. Germline V gene data show CDR1 as SGHDN and CDR2 as FVKESK. Drawing the rest from reference TRBV14 and TRBJ2-1, the complete variable domain is EAGVTQFPSHSVIEKGQTVTLRCDPISGHDNLYWYRRVMGKEIKFLLHFVKESKQDESGMPNNRFLAERTGGTYSTLKVQPAELEDSGVYFCASSQELGRNYNEQFFGPGTRLTVL.

The chain recombines TRBV7-9 with TRBJ1-1; D remains unclear. The germline V gene encodes CDR1 SEHNR and CDR2 FQNEAQ (reference sequence). Between the trimmed V and J ends, which lost 4 bases and 1 base, there was a span of 7 bases. There are 13 residues in the CDR3. The CDR3 sequence: CASSSRGNTEAFF. CDR3 DNA: TGTGCCAGCAGCTCCAGAGGGAACACTGAAGCTTTCTTT.

V is TRBV19 and J is TRBJ1-3, with D unclear. V dropped 7 bases and J dropped 0 bases, with 13 bases sitting between them. CDR3 length equals 15 residues. Germline CDR1 LNHDA, CDR2 SQIVND (reference sequence). The CDR3, as DNA: TGTGCCAGTACCCGGACGGGATCCTCTGGAAACACCATATATTTT. It encodes CASTRTGSSGNTIYF.

This clone was seen once. J is TRBJ1-1 and V is TRBV19, with 8 positions matching TRBD1. The CDR3 covers 16 residues. CDR1 LNHDA and CDR2 SQIVND come from the germline V gene (reference sequence). Losses at the gene ends were 4 bases for V and 1 base for J; bases not matched to a gene: 8. CDR3 protein: CASSTPGDRRNTEAFF. The CDR3 bases are TGTGCCAGTAGTACCCCAGGGGACAGGCGGAACACTGAAGCTTTCTTT.

The chain couples TRBV6-5 to TRBJ1-6, with TRBD1 matching 9 bases. The CDR3 runs 14 residues. V shed 5 bases and J 10 bases; nucleotides not matched to a gene: 6. Germline V gene sequence: CDR1 MNHEY, CDR2 SVGAGI. The CDR3 spells CASSRTGDKSPLHF. The CDR3 DNA reads TGTGCCAGCAGTAGGACAGGGGACAAATCACCCCTCCACTTT.

A few counts support this clone. The chain links TRBV6-2 or TRBV6-3 to TRBJ2-7; 7 bases fit TRBD1. Unmatched junction bases numbered 4, after V lost 0 bases and J lost 5 bases. CDR3 length equals 14 residues. Germline CDR1 reads MNHEY; CDR2 reads SVGEGT. CDR3 bases: TGTGCCAGCAGTTACTCGGGACAGAATAACGAGCAGTACTTC. This translates into CASSYSGQNNEQYF.